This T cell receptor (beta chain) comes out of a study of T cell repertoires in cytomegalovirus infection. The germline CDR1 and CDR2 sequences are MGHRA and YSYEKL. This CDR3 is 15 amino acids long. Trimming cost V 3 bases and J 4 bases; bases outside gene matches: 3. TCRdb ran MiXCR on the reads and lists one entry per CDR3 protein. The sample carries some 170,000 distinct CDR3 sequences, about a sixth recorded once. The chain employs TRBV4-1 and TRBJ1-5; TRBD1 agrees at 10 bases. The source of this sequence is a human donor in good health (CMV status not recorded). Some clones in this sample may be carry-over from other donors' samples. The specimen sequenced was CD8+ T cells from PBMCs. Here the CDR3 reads CASSQGTGANQPQHF. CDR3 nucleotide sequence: TGCGCCAGCAGCCAGGGGACAGGGGCTAATCAGCCCCAGCATTTT.